A selection of T cell receptor beta chains follows, all from one sample in a study of cytomegalovirus exposure and HLA in healthy donors. Clones were read by immunoSEQ multiplex PCR, and TCRdb kept only the in-frame ones, dropping some. The data show 200,000 to 250,000 clones, around nine tenths seen once. Sequenced sample: PBMCs. The receptors were gathered from a young man in good health and CMV-seronegative. CDR3s include the opening cysteine and the closing phenylalanine or tryptophan. The D gene is left open where the match is weak. Rows give clone size only sometimes, using once, few, many, or a class for an expanded clone.

J	V	size	D	CDR3	DNA
TRBJ2-1	TRBV11-3	.	TRBD2	CASSLGTSGNNEQFF	TGTGCCAGCAGCTTAGGGACTAGCGGGAACAATGAGCAGTTCTTC
TRBJ2-1	TRBV29-1	.	TRBD2	CSEVTSGYTEFF	TGCAGCGAGGTGACTAGCGGGTACACGGAGTTCTTC
TRBJ2-5	TRBV7-2	few	.	CASSSQETQYF	TGTGCCAGCAGCTCACAAGAGACCCAGTACTTC
TRBJ1-5	TRBV6-1	.	.	CASRGLQGPRQPQHF	TGTGCCAGCAGGGGGCTACAGGGCCCCCGTCAGCCCCAGCATTTT
TRBJ1-2	TRBV6-5	.	TRBD1	CASSYTRTGYGYTF	TGTGCCAGCAGTTACACCCGGACAGGCTATGGCTACACCTTC
TRBJ1-2	TRBV7-9	once	.	CASSPWTGEGYTF	TGTGCCAGCAGCCCCTGGACGGGGGAAGGCTACACCTTC
TRBJ2-7	TRBV4-3	few	.	CASSQDWANAPSYEQYF	TGCGCCAGCAGCCAAGACTGGGCGAACGCGCCCTCCTACGAGCAGTACTTC
TRBJ1-1	TRBV19	.	.	CASSIGTLNTEAFF	TGTGCCAGTAGCATAGGGACACTTAACACTGAAGCTTTCTTT
TRBJ2-4	TRBV27	.	.	CASSRTDKNIQYF	TGTGCCAGCAGTCGGACAGACAAAAACATTCAGTACTTC
TRBJ2-5	TRBV7-2	.	.	CASSSSLETQYF	TGTGCCAGCAGCTCCTCCCTAGAGACCCAGTACTTC
TRBJ1-1	TRBV27	.	TRBD1	CASSGQGFGAFF	TGTGCCAGCAGTGGACAGGGTTTCGGAGCTTTCTTT
TRBJ2-7	TRBV11-2	.	.	CASSRRDEQYF	TGTGCCAGCAGCCGGAGGGACGAGCAGTACTTC
TRBJ1-6	TRBV10-2	.	TRBD1	CASSESMFRTGGRSPLHF	TGCGCCAGCAGTGAGTCGATGTTCCGGACAGGGGGACGATCACCCCTCCACTTT
TRBJ1-2	TRBV10-2	.	.	CASSPNSRFYGYTF	TGCGCCAGCAGTCCGAATAGCCGGTTCTATGGCTACACCTTC
TRBJ2-1	TRBV7-2	.	.	CASSLPSGYEQFF	TGTGCCAGCAGCTTGCCGAGCGGGTATGAGCAGTTCTTC
TRBJ2-4	TRBV5-1	.	.	CASSLEASIQYF	TGCGCCAGCAGTCTGGAGGCTAGTATTCAGTACTTC
TRBJ2-2	TRBV4-3	.	TRBD2	CASSQGLAGVLGELFF	TGCGCCAGCAGCCAAGGCCTAGCGGGAGTCCTCGGGGAGCTGTTTTTT
TRBJ2-1	TRBV2	.	TRBD2	CASSPNLAGGDNEQFF	TGTGCCAGCAGTCCAAATCTAGCGGGAGGCGACAATGAGCAGTTCTTC
TRBJ2-3	TRBV10-3	.	TRBD2	CASRASGSTDTQYF	TGTGCCTCCCGGGCTAGCGGGAGTACAGATACGCAGTATTTT
TRBJ2-3	TRBV27	.	.	CASRTLGARTDTQYF	TGTGCCAGCAGGACCTTAGGGGCGAGGACAGATACGCAGTATTTT
TRBJ2-1	TRBV29-1	once	TRBD1	CSVRQGVYNEQFF	TGCAGCGTTAGACAGGGGGTCTACAATGAGCAGTTCTTC
TRBJ2-7	TRBV5-1	few	TRBD1	CASSRAGTEAYEQYF	TGCGCCAGCAGCCGGGCCGGGACAGAGGCCTACGAGCAGTACTTC
TRBJ2-5	TRBV7-2	.	.	CASSLARETQYF	TGTGCCAGCAGCTTAGCGCGCGAGACCCAGTACTTC
TRBJ2-2	TRBV6-5	.	.	CASSYSIYGGGELFF	TGTGCCAGCAGTTACTCAATTTACGGGGGCGGGGAGCTGTTTTTT
TRBJ1-1	TRBV6-5	once	.	CASSSTHWRGAFF	TGTGCCAGCAGTTCGACCCACTGGCGGGGGGCTTTCTTT
TRBJ2-7	TRBV10-1	.	.	CASPVRGYEQYF	TGCGCCAGCCCGGTCCGAGGGTACGAGCAGTACTTC
TRBJ2-1	TRBV4-1	.	TRBD2	CASSPRPGLAGDEQFF	TGCGCCAGCAGCCCCCGACCGGGACTAGCGGGAGATGAGCAGTTCTTC
TRBJ2-3	TRBV7-2	.	TRBD2	CASSLQASGGRNTQYF	TGTGCCAGCAGCTTACAGGCTAGCGGGGGAAGAAATACGCAGTATTTT
TRBJ2-7	TRBV19	.	.	CASSMGPAYEQYF	TGTGCCAGTAGTATGGGGCCAGCCTACGAGCAGTACTTC
TRBJ2-7	TRBV6-5	once	.	CASSYSQEPGEQYF	TGTGCCAGCAGTTACTCTCAGGAGCCGGGGGAGCAGTACTTC
TRBJ1-1	TRBV19	.	TRBD1	CASSARDRGTDTEAFF	TGTGCCAGTAGTGCCCGGGACAGGGGGACGGACACTGAAGCTTTCTTT
TRBJ2-1	TRBV25-1	.	.	CASSDGTGQRYNEQFF	TGTGCCAGCAGCGACGGAACAGGGCAGCGGTACAATGAGCAGTTCTTC
TRBJ2-1	TRBV28	.	TRBD2	CASSSIGGGSYNEQFF	TGTGCCAGCAGTTCCATTGGCGGGGGGTCCTACAATGAGCAGTTCTTC
TRBJ2-1	TRBV29-1	.	.	CSVDPLAQVNEQFF	TGCAGCGTTGATCCGCTAGCGCAGGTCAATGAGCAGTTCTTC
TRBJ1-5	TRBV6-5	.	TRBD1	CASSWDRGMGQPQHF	TGTGCCAGCAGTTGGGACAGGGGGATGGGTCAGCCCCAGCATTTT
TRBJ2-7	TRBV5-1	.	.	CASSFGGLEQYF	TGCGCCAGCAGCTTTGGGGGACTCGAGCAGTACTTC
TRBJ2-3	TRBV7-3	.	.	CASSLISLDTQYF	TGTGCCAGCAGCTTAATTTCACTAGATACGCAGTATTTT
TRBJ2-7	TRBV7-9	.	.	CASSDPAGSYEQYF	TGTGCCAGCAGCGACCCGGCGGGATCCTACGAGCAGTACTTC
TRBJ1-2	TRBV27	.	.	CASSLGGRDYGYTF	TGTGCCAGCAGTTTGGGGGGTAGGGACTATGGCTACACCTTC
TRBJ2-1	TRBV6-5	.	TRBD1	CASSARDRGYNEQFF	TGTGCCAGCAGTGCTCGGGACAGGGGCTACAATGAGCAGTTCTTC
TRBJ2-2	TRBV4-1	.	TRBD1	CASSQADRDTGELFF	TGCGCCAGCAGCCAAGCGGACAGGGACACCGGGGAGCTGTTTTTT
TRBJ2-5	TRBV5-1	.	TRBD2	CASSTGLAGVETQYF	TGCGCCAGCAGCACCGGACTAGCGGGGGTAGAGACCCAGTACTTC
TRBJ2-7	TRBV5-1	.	TRBD1	CASSLEPRTGGREQYF	TGCGCCAGCAGCTTGGAACCCCGGACAGGGGGCCGCGAGCAGTACTTC
TRBJ2-1	TRBV7-2	.	.	CASSRGGTSKNEQFF	TGTGCCAGCAGCAGGGGCGGGACTTCTAAAAATGAGCAGTTCTTC
TRBJ1-2	TRBV4-3	.	.	CASSQDGRGYYGYTF	TGCGCCAGCAGCCAAGATGGGAGGGGCTACTATGGCTACACCTTC
TRBJ2-3	TRBV4-3	.	TRBD2	CASSQDLAGATDTQYF	TGCGCCAGCAGCCAAGATCTAGCGGGAGCCACAGATACGCAGTATTTT
TRBJ1-5	TRBV6-1	.	TRBD1	CASRLTGVGQPQHF	TGTGCCAGCAGGTTGACAGGGGTGGGTCAGCCCCAGCATTTT
TRBJ1-2	TRBV9	.	.	CASSATDDYGYTF	TGTGCCAGCAGCGCAACAGACGACTATGGCTACACCTTC
TRBJ1-6	TRBV19	.	TRBD1	CASSLRQGNSPLHF	TGTGCCAGTAGTTTGAGACAGGGGAATTCACCCCTCCACTTT
TRBJ1-2	TRBV28	.	.	CASRSLERTGLTF	TGTGCCAGCAGAAGCCTCGAACGCACAGGATTAACCTTC
TRBJ2-5	TRBV6-4	once	TRBD1	CASMRTGVSETQYF	TGTGCCAGCATGAGGACAGGGGTATCGGAGACCCAGTACTTC
TRBJ2-7	TRBV6-6	.	.	CASSYSRDPYEQYF	TGTGCCAGCAGTTACTCCAGGGATCCCTACGAGCAGTACTTC
TRBJ2-1	TRBV11-2	.	TRBD1	CASSRDRPYNEQFF	TGTGCCAGCAGCCGGGACAGACCCTACAATGAGCAGTTCTTC
TRBJ1-4	TRBV5-1	.	TRBD1	CASSLGMIGQGEKLFF	TGCGCCAGCAGCTTGGGGATGATCGGACAGGGCGAAAAACTGTTTTTT
TRBJ1-2	TRBV28	.	.	CASSLMRYGYTF	TGTGCCAGCAGTTTAATGCGCTATGGCTACACCTTC
TRBJ2-7	TRBV7-2	.	TRBD2	CASSVASGGRYEQYF	TGTGCCAGCAGCGTAGCTAGCGGGGGGCGGTACGAGCAGTACTTC
TRBJ2-2	TRBV7-6	once	.	CASSPSTSTAGELFF	TGTGCCAGCAGCCCATCGACTAGTACCGCCGGGGAGCTGTTTTTT